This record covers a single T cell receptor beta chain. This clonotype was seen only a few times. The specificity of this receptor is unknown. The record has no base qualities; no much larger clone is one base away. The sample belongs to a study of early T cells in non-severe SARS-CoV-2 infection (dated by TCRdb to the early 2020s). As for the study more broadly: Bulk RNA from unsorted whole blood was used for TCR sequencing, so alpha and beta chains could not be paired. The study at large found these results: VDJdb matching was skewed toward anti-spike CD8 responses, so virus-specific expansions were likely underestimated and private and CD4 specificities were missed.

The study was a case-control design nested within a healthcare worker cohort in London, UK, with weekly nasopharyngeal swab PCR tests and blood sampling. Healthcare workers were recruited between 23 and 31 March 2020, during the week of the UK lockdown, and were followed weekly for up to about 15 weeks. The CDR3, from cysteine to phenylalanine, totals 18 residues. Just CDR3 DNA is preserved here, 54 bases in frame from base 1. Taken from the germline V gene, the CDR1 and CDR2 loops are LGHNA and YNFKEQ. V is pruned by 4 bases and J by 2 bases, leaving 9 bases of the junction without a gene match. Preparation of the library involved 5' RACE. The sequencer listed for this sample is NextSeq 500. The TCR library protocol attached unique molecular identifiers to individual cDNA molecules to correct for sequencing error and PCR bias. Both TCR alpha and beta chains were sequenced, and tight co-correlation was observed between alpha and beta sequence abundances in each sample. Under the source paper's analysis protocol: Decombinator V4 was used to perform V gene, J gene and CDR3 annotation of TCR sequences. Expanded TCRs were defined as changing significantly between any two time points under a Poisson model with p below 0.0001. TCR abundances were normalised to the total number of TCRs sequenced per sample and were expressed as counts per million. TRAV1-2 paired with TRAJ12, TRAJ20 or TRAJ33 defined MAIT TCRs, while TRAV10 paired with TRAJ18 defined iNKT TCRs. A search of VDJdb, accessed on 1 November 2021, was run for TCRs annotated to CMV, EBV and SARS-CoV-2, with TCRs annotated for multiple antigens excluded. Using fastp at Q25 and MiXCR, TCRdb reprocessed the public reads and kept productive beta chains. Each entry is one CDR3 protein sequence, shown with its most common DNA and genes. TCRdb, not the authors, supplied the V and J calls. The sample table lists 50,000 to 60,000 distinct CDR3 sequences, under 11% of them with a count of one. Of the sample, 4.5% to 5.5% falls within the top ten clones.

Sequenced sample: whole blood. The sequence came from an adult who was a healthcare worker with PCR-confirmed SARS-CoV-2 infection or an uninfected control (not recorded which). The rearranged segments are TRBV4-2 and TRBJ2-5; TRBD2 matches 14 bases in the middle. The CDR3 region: CASSLGGLAGVRQETQYF. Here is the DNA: TGTGCCAGCAGCCTGGGGGGACTAGCGGGAGTCCGGCAAGAGACCCAGTACTTC.